Given below is one T cell receptor beta chain in context. Its antigen remains unknown. Germline V gene data show CDR1 as MGHRA and CDR2 as YSYEKL. The CDR3 is made up of 16 amino acids. Trimming removed 2 bases from V and 8 bases from J, with 21 bases in between. This record comes from a study of T cell responses to AZD1222 COVID-19 vaccine. Study-wide results and caveats: Donors were largely white British and mainly female; clonal diversity was possibly underestimated. Without day 14 samples, only post-peak T cell repertoires were studied. Nearly half of unique spike-specific TCRs reportedly avoided B.1.351 and B.1.1.7 mutated regions.

Produced via immunoSEQ multiplex PCR; TCRdb's table is partial and in-frame only. Here the sample spans roughly 96,000 clones, approximately 90% being singletons. Sequenced material: peripheral blood, taken 28 days after the second AZD1222 dose. The chain carries TRBV4-1 and TRBJ1-2; weak D call: TRBD1 (5 bases). This TCR came from an adult who received the AZD1222 COVID-19 vaccine. CDR3 protein: CASSQTRDPSRHGYTF. CDR3 sequence (DNA): TGCGCCAGCAGCCAAACCCGGGACCCTTCAAGGCACGGCTACACCTTC.